The clone carrying this TCR beta chain was observed a few times. Its cognate antigen is unknown. From the RT-PCR reads, TCRdb called clonotypes with MiXCR, one entry per CDR3 protein. The table shows roughly 700,000 distinct CDR3 sequences, with over 11% occurring only once. This sample was taken from a study of response to subunit inactivated influenza vaccine. Study results and caveats: New T cells are recruited in small numbers by each seasonal influenza vaccination, according to the authors' suggestion.

V was cut by 7 bases and J by 2 bases, with 14 bases left in between. Germline lookup yields CDR1 GTSNPN and CDR2 SVGIG (reference sequence). This CDR3 spans 14 amino acids. Sequenced material: PBMCs from blood, taken around 14 days before vaccination. The chain uses TRBV30 and TRBJ2-2; possibly TRBD1 for D (5 bases). This TCR came from a man aged 45 to 65 who received an inactivated influenza vaccine. The CDR3 coding sequence is TGTGCCTCGACAGTACTCCTAAACACCGGGGAGCTGTTTTTT. It is translated as CASTVLLNTGELFF.